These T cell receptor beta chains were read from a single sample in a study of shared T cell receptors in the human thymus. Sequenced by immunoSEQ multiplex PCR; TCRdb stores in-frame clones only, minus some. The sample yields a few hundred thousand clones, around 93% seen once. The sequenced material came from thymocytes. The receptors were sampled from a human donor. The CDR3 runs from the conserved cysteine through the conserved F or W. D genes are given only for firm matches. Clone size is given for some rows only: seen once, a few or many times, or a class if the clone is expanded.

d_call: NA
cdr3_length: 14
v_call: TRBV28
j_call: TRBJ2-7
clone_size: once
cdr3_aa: CAKGPLTGSYEQYF
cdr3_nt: TGTGCCAAAGGGCCCCTGACAGGATCCTACGAGCAGTACTTC

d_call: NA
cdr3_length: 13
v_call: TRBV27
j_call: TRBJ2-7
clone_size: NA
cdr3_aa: CASSPPGLHEQYF
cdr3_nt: TGTGCCAGCAGTCCCCCGGGACTCCACGAGCAGTACTTC

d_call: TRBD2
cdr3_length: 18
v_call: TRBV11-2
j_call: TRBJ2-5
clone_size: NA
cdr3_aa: CASSPSPPRLAGEETQYF
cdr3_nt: TGTGCCAGCAGCCCTTCCCCCCCTAGACTAGCGGGAGAAGAGACCCAGTACTTC

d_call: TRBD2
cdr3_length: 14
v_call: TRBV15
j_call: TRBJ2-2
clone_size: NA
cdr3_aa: CATSSSGSPGELFF
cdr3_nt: TGTGCCACCAGCAGTAGCGGGAGTCCCGGGGAGCTGTTTTTT

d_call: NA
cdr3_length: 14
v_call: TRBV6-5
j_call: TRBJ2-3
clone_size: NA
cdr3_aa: CASSYEKRTDTQYF
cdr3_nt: TGTGCCAGCAGTTACGAGAAGCGCACAGATACGCAGTATTTT

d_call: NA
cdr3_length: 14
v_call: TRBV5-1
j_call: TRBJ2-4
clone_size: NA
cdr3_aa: CASSLGVGGNIQYF
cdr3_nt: TGCGCCAGCAGCTTGGGAGTGGGAGGAAACATTCAGTACTTC

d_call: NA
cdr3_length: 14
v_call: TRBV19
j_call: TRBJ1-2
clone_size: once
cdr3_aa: CASSSAAGLYGYTF
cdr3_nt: TGTGCCAGTAGTTCCGCCGCAGGCCTCTATGGCTACACCTTC

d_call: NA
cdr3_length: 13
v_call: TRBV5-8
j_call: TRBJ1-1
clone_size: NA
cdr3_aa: CASSLESNTEAFF
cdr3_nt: TGTGCCAGCAGCTTGGAAAGCAACACTGAAGCTTTCTTT

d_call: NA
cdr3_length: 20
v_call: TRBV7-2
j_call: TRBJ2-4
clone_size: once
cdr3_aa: CASSLACIINTGTQNAIQYF
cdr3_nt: TGTGCCAGCAGCTTAGCTTGTATCATTAACACAGGGACTCAAAATGCCATTCAGTACTTC

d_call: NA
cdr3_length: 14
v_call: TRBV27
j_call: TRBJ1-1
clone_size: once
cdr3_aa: CASSPRGPNTEAFF
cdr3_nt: TGTGCCAGCAGCCCTCGGGGGCCGAACACTGAAGCTTTCTTT

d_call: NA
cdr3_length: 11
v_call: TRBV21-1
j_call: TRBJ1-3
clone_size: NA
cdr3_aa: CASSRIGRGYF
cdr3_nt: TGTGCCAGCAGCAGAATTGGCAGGGGATATTTT

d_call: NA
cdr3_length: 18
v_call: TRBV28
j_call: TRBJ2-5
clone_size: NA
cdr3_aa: CASSSGARMYRRQETQYF
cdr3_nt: TGTGCCAGCAGTTCTGGGGCGAGGATGTACCGAAGACAAGAGACCCAGTACTTC

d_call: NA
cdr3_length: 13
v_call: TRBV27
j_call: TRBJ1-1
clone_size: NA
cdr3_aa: CASSLSDGTEAFF
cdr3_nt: TGTGCCAGCAGTTTATCGGACGGGACTGAAGCTTTCTTT

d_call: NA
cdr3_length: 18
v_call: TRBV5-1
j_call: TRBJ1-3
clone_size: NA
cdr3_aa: CASSLEFVRGFSGNTIYF
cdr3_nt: TGCGCCAGCAGCTTGGAGTTTGTCAGGGGATTCTCTGGAAACACCATATATTTT

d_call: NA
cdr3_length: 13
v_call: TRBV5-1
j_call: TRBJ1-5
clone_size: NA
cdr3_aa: CASRRFSNQPQHF
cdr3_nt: TGCGCCAGCCGTCGGTTTAGCAATCAGCCCCAGCATTTT

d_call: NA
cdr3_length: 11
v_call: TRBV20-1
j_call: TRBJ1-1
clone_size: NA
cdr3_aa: CSARARGEAFF
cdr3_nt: TGCAGTGCTAGAGCCAGGGGTGAAGCTTTCTTT

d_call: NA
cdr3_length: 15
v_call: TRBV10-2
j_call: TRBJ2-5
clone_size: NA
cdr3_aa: CASSGGGRIQETQYF
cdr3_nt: TGCGCCAGCAGCGGAGGGGGACGGATCCAAGAGACCCAGTACTTC

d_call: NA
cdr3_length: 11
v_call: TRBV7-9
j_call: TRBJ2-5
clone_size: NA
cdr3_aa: CASSFSETQYF
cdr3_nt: TGTGCCAGCAGCTTCTCAGAGACCCAGTACTTC

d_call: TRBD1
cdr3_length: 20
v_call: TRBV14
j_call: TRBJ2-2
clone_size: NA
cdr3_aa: CASSQVNCTGGAGDTGELFF
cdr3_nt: TGTGCCAGCAGCCAAGTGAATTGTACAGGGGGCGCGGGGGATACCGGGGAGCTGTTTTTT

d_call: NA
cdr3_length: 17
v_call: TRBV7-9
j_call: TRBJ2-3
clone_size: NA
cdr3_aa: CASSFGRPGLLTDTQYF
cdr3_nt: TGTGCCAGCAGCTTTGGGCGACCGGGACTTCTCACAGATACGCAGTATTTT

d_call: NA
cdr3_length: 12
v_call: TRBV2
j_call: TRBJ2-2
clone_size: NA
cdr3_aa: CASLGGPGELFF
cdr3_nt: TGTGCCAGCCTCGGGGGGCCCGGGGAGCTGTTTTTT

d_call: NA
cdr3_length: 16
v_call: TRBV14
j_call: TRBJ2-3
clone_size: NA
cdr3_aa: CASTPGPRDHTDTQYF
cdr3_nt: TGTGCCAGCACCCCAGGTCCCAGGGATCACACAGATACGCAGTATTTT

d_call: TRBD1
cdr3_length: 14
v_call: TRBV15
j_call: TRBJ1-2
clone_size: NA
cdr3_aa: CATSAPGTGKGYTF
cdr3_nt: TGTGCCACCAGCGCCCCTGGGACAGGGAAGGGCTACACCTTC

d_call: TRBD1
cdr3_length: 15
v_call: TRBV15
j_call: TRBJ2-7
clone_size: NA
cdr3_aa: CATSSRTGYSYEQYF
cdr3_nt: TGTGCCACCAGCAGTCGGACAGGATATTCCTACGAGCAGTACTTC

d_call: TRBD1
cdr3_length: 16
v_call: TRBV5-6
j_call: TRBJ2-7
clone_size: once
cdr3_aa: CASSLEGGRVRYEQYF
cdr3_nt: TGTGCCAGCAGCTTGGAAGGGGGCAGGGTGCGCTACGAGCAGTACTTC

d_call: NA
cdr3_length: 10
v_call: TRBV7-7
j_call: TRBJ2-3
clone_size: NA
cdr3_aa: CASSPDTQYF
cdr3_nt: TGTGCCAGCAGCCCAGATACGCAGTATTTT

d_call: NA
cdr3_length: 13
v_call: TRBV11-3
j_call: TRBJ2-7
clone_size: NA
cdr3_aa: CASSRPGLYEQYF
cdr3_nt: TGTGCCAGCAGCCGACCGGGACTCTACGAGCAGTACTTC

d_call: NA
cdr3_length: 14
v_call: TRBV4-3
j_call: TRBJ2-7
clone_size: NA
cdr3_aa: CASSQEVRAGEQYF
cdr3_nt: TGCGCCAGCAGCCAAGAGGTCAGGGCAGGGGAGCAGTACTTC

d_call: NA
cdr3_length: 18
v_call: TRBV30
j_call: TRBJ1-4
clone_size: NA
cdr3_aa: CAWSVSYTNRKANEKLFF
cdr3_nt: TGTGCCTGGAGTGTAAGCTATACCAACAGGAAAGCTAATGAAAAACTGTTTTTT

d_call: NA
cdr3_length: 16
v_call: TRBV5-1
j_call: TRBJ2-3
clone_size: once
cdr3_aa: CASSLGPSPGTDTQYF
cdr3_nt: TGCGCCAGCAGCTTGGGGCCTAGCCCGGGCACAGATACGCAGTATTTT

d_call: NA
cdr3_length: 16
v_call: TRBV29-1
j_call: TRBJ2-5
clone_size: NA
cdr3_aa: CSVEDFGAQDQETQYF
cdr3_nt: TGCAGCGTTGAAGATTTTGGGGCCCAGGACCAAGAGACCCAGTACTTC

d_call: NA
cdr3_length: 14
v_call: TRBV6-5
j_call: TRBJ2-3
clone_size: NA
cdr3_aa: CASSRDNSTDTQYF
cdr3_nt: TGTGCCAGCAGCAGGGATAATAGCACAGATACGCAGTATTTT

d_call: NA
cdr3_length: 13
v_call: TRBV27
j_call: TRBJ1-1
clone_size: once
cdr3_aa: CASSLGVETEAFF
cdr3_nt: TGTGCCAGCAGTTTGGGGGTTGAAACTGAAGCTTTCTTT

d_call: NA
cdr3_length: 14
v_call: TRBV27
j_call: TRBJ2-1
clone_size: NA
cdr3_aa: CASSFWGVDNEQFF
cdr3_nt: TGTGCCAGCAGTTTTTGGGGGGTAGACAATGAGCAGTTCTTC

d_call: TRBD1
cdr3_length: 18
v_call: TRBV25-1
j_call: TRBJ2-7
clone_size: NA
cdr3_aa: CASRTGTGGAGLSYEQYF
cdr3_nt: TGTGCCAGCAGAACCGGGACAGGGGGCGCGGGACTCTCCTACGAGCAGTACTTC

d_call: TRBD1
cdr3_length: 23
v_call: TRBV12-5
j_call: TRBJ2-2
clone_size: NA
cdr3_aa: CASGSFSFEDRRGEGMNTGELFF
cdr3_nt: TGTGCTAGTGGCTCCTTCTCCTTCGAGGACAGGAGAGGAGAGGGCATGAACACCGGGGAGCTGTTTTTT

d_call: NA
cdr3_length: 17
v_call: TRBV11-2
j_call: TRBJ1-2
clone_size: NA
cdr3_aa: CASSLVASHPRDYGYTF
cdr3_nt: TGTGCCAGCAGCTTAGTTGCCTCCCACCCAAGGGACTATGGCTACACCTTC

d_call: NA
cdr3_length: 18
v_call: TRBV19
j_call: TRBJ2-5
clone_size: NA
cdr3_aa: CASSIGLNAGGLQETQYF
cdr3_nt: TGTGCCAGTAGTATAGGCCTCAACGCCGGGGGCCTCCAAGAGACCCAGTACTTC

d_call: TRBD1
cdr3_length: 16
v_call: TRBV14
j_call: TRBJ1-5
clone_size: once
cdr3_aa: CASSHPRDRASQPQHF
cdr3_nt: TGTGCCAGCAGCCATCCTAGGGACAGGGCCAGTCAGCCCCAGCATTTT

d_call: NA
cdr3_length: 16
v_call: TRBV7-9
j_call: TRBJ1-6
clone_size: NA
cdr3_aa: CASSLLQAKYNSPLHF
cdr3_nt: TGTGCCAGCAGCTTACTACAGGCTAAGTATAATTCACCCCTCCACTTT

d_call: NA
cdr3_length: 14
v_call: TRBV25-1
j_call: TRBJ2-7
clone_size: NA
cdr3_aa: CASSVIRDDLEQYF
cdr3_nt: TGTGCCAGCAGTGTCATCCGGGACGACCTCGAGCAGTACTTC

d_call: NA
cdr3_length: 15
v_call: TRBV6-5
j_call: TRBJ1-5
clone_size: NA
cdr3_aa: CASSYSQGHNQPQHF
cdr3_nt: TGTGCCAGCAGTTACTCCCAGGGCCACAATCAGCCCCAGCATTTT

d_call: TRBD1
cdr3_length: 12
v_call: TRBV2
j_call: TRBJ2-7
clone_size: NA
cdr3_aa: CAERGGRYEQYF
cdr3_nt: TGTGCCGAAAGAGGGGGCCGCTACGAGCAGTACTTC

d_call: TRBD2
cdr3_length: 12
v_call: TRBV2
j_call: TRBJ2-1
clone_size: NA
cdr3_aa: CLTGLADNEQFF
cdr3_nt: TGTTTGACGGGACTAGCGGACAATGAGCAGTTCTTC

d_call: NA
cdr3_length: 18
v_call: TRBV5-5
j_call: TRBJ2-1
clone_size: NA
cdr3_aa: CASSCELPGHRFGNEQFF
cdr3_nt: TGTGCCAGCAGCTGCGAGTTACCGGGACATCGGTTTGGCAATGAGCAGTTCTTC

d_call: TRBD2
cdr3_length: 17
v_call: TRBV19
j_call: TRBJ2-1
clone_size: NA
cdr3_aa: CASSGTSGMSSYNEQFF
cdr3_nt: TGTGCCAGTAGCGGGACTAGCGGGATGAGCTCCTACAATGAGCAGTTCTTC

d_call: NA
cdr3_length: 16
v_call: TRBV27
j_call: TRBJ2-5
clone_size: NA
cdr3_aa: CASSLKASATRETQYF
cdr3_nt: TGTGCCAGCAGTCTTAAGGCTAGCGCCACACGGGAGACCCAGTACTTC

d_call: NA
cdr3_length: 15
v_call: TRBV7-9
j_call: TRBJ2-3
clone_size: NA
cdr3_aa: CASSLRPQRTDTQYF
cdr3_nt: TGTGCCAGCAGCTTACGTCCCCAGCGCACAGATACGCAGTATTTT